This T cell receptor (beta chain) was sequenced in a study of IL-32 and malignant T cell survival in cutaneous lymphoma (TCRdb year 2021). Looking at the study overall: High-throughput TCR sequencing tested whether surviving TCR Vbeta+ T cells in IL-32 cultures were the malignant clone rather than benign T cells sharing that Vbeta. Samples from a couple of CTCL donors were studied by high-throughput TCR sequencing, and IL-32beta was confirmed to support malignant T cell survival in vitro. What the work shows at the level of the full study, not this receptor alone: According to TCR sequencing, the TCRs of malignant T cells persisted after in vitro culture with IL-32beta. The kinetics of enhanced malignant T cell survival in culture differed somewhat between CTCL blood donors. The methods did not state the exact culture duration for the TCR-sequenced samples. Malignant T cell survival in vitro appeared to be supported by IL-32beta through the induction of large CD14+ antigen-presenting cells that reduced apoptosis.

Blood samples were obtained from patients with leukemic cutaneous T cell lymphoma (Sezary syndrome) who were treated at a US cutaneous lymphoma program. Ficoll centrifugation was used to isolate peripheral blood mononuclear cells from the patients' blood. The QIAamp DNA Mini kit was used to extract genomic DNA, which was then profiled by immunoSEQ with roughly 90-450 ng of DNA template. Entries here come from immuneACCESS through TCRdb and include only in-frame sequences with V and J called. Some clones fail to appear in such tables; in the studies checked, an unresolved V gene covers under half of the shortfall, and the cause of the remainder is unknown. The sample yields thousands of clones; 82% were counted once. The ten largest clones capture roughly three fifths of the sample. A few counts support this clone. Its specific antigen is unknown. No base qualities exist here, and no much larger clone lies one base off it.

Reading from cysteine to phenylalanine, the CDR3 counts 15 amino acids. Only the CDR3 part of the read is kept: 45 bases, read in frame from the first base. Trimming accounts for 1 base at V and 3 bases at J, while the number of junction bases matched to no gene is 1. Reading the germline V gene gives CDR1 LGHNA and CDR2 YNFKEQ. The sequence derives from a human donor with cutaneous T cell lymphoma. The V and J genes are TRBV4-2 and TRBJ2-1, with 9 bases in between that match TRBD1. The material was blood, obtained on day 0. For the CDR3, the sequence is CASSQGQGGYNEQFF. The DNA is TGTGCCAGCAGCCAAGGACAGGGGGGCTACAATGAGCAGTTCTTC.